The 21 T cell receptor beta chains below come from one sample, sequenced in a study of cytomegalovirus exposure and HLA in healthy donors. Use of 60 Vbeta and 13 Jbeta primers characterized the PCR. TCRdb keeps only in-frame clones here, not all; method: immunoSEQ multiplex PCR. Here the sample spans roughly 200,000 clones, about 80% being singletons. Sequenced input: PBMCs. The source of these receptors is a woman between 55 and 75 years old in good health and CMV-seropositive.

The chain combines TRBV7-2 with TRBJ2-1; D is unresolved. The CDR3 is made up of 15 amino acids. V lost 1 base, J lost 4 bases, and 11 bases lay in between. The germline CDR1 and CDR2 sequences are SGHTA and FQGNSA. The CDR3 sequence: CASSLEVSVYNEQFF. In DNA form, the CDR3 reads TGTGCCAGCAGCTTAGAGGTAAGCGTTTACAATGAGCAGTTCTTC.

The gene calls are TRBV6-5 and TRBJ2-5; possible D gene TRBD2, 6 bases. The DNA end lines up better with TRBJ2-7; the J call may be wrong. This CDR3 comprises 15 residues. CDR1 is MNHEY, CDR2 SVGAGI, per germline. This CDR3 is CASSYSLGGAYEQYF. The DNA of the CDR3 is TGTGCCAGCAGTTACTCGCTCGGGGGAGCCTACGAGCAGTACTTC.

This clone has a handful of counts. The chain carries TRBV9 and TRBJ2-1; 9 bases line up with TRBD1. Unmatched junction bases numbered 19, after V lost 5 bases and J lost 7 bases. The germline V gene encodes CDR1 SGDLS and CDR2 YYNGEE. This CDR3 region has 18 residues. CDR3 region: CASSTRVVRGQGQNEQFF. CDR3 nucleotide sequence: TGTGCCAGCAGTACCAGGGTTGTACGGGGACAGGGCCAAAATGAGCAGTTCTTC.

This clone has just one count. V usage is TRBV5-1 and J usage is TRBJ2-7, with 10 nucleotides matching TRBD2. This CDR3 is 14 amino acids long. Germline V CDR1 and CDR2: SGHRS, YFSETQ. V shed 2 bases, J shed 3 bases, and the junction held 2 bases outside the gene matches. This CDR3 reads CASSFGTSDYEQYF. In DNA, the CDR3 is TGCGCCAGCAGCTTCGGGACTAGCGACTACGAGCAGTACTTC.

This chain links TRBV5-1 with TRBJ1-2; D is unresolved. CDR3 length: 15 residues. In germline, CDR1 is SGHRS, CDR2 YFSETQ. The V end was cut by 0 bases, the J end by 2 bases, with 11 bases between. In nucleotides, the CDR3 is TGCGCCAGCAGCTTGGCCCCCCTCCAGAACTATGGCTACACCTTC. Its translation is CASSLAPLQNYGYTF. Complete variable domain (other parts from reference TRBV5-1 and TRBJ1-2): KAGVTQTPRYLIKTRGQQVTLSCSPISGHRSVSWYQQTPGQGLQFLFEYFSETQRNKGNFPGRFSGRQFSNSRSEMNVSTLELGDSALYLCASSLAPLQNYGYTFGSGTRLTVV.

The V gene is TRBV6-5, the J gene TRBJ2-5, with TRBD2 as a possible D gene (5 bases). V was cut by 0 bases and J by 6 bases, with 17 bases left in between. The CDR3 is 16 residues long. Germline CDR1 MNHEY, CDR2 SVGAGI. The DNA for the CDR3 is TGTGCCAGCAGTTACTCCCCCCGACCTCAGCGGCAGACCCAGTACTTC. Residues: CASSYSPRPQRQTQYF.

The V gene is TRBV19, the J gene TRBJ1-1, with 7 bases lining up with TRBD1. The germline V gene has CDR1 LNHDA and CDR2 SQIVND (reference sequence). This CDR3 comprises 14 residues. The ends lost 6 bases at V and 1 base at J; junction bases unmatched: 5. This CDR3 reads CASRRQGGNTEAFF. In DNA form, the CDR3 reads TGTGCCAGTAGGAGACAGGGTGGGAACACTGAAGCTTTCTTT.

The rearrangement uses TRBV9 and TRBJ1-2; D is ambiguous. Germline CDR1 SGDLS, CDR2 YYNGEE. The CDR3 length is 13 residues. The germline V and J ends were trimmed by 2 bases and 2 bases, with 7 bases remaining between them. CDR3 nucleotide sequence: TGTGCCAGCAGCGTGGGCAGCAACTATGGCTACACCTTC. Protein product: CASSVGSNYGYTF.

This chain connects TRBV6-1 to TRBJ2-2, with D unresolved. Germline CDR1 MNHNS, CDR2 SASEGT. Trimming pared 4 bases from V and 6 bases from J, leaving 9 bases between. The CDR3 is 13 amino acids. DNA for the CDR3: TGTGCCAGCAGTGTACGGTACGCCGGGGAGCTGTTTTTT. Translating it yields CASSVRYAGELFF.

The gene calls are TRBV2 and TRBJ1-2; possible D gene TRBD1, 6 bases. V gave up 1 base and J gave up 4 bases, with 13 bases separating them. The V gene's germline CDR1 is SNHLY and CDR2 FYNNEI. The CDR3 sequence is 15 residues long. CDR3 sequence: CASSEVRPRGYGYTF. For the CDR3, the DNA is TGTGCCAGCAGTGAAGTGCGACCCAGGGGCTATGGCTACACCTTC.

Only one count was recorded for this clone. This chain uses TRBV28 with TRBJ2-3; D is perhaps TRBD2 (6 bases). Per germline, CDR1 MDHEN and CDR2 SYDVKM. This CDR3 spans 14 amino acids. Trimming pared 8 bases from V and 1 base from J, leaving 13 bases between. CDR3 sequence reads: CASGRPSGTDTQYF. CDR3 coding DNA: TGTGCCAGCGGACGACCTAGCGGCACAGATACGCAGTATTTT.

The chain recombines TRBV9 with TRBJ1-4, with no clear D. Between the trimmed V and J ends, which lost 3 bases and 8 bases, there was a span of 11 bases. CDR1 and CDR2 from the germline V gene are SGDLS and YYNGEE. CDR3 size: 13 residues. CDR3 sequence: CASSAGMNEKLFF. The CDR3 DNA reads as TGTGCCAGCAGCGCGGGGATGAACGAAAAACTGTTTTTT.

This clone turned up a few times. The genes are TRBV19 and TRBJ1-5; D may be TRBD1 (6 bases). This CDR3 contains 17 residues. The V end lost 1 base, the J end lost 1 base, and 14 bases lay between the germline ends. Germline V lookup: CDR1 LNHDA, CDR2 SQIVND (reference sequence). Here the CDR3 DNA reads TGTGCCAGTAGTATAGCGGTGGGGGGGCTGAGCAATCAGCCCCAGCATTTT. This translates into CASSIAVGGLSNQPQHF.

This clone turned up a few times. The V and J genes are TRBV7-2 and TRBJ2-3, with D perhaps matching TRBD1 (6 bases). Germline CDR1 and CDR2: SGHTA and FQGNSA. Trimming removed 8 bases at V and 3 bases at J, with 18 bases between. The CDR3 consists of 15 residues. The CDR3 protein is CASRSGAGDTDTQYF. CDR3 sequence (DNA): TGTGCCAGCCGGAGTGGGGCAGGGGATACAGATACGCAGTATTTT.

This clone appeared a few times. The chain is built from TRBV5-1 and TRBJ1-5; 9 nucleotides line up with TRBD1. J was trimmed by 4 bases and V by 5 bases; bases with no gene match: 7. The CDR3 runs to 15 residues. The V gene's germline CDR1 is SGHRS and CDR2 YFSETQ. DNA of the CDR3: TGCGCCAGCAGGTGGGGGGACAGGGATAATCAGCCCCAGCATTTT. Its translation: CASRWGDRDNQPQHF.

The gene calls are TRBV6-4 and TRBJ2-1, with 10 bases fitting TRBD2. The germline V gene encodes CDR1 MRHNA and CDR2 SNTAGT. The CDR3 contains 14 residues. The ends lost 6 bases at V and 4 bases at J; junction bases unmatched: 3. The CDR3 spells CASSLLAGYNEQFF. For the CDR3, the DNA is TGTGCCAGCAGCTTACTAGCGGGGTACAATGAGCAGTTCTTC.

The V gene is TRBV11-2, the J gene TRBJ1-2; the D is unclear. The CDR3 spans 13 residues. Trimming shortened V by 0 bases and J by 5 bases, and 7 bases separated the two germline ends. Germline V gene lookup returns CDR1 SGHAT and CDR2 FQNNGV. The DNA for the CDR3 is TGTGCCAGCAGCTTAGATCCGGGTTATGGCTACACCTTC. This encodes CASSLDPGYGYTF.

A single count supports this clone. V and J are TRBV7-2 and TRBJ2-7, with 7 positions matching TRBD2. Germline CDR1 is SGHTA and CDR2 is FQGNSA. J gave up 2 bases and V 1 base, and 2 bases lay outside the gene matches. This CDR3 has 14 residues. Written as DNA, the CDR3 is TGTGCCAGCAGCTTAGGAGGGAGGGCCTACGAGCAGTACTTC. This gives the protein CASSLGGRAYEQYF.

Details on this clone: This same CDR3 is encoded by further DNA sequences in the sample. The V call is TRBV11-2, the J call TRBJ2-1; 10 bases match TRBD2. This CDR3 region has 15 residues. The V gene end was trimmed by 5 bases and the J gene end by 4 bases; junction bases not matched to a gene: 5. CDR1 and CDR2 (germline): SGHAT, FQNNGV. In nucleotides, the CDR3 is TGTGCCAGCAGCGCAGGACTAGCGGAATACAATGAGCAGTTCTTC. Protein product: CASSAGLAEYNEQFF.

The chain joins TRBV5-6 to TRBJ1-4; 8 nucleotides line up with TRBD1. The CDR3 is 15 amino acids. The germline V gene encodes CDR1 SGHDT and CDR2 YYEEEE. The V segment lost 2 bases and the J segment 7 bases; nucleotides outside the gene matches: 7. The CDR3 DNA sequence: TGTGCCAGCAGCTTAGGACAGGGAGGGAGTGAAAAACTGTTTTTT. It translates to CASSLGQGGSEKLFF.

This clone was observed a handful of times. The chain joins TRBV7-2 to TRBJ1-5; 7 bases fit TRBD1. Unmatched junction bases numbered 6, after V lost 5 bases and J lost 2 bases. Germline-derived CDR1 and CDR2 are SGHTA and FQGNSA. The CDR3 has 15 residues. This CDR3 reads CASSPRGIRNQPQHF. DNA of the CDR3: TGTGCCAGCAGCCCCAGGGGGATACGCAATCAGCCCCAGCATTTT.